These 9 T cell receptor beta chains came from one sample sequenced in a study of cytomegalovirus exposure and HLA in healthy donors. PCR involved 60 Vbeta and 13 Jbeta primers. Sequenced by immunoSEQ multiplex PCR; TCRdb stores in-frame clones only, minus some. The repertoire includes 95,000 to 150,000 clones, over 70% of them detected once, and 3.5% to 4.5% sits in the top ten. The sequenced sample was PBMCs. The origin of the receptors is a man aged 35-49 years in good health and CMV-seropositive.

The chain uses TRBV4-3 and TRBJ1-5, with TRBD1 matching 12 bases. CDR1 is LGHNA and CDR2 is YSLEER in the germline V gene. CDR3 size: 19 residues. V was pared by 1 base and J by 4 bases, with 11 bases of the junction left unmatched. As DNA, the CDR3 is TGCGCCAGCAGCCAAGCTGTGGGGACAGGGGGCGCGGGGAATCAGCCCCAGCATTTT. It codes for CASSQAVGTGGAGNQPQHF.

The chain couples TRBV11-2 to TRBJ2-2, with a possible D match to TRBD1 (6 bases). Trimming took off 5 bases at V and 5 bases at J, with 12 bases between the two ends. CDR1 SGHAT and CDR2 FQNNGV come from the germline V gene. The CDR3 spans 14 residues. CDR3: CASSRLQGTGELFF. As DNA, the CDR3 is TGTGCCAGCAGCAGATTACAGGGAACCGGGGAGCTGTTTTTT.

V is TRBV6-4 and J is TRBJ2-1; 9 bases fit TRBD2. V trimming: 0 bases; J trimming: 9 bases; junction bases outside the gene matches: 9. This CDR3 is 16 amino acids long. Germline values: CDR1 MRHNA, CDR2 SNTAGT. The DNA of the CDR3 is TGTGCCAGCAGTGACTCTCTAGCGGGGAGTATGTTTGAGCAGTTCTTC. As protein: CASSDSLAGSMFEQFF.

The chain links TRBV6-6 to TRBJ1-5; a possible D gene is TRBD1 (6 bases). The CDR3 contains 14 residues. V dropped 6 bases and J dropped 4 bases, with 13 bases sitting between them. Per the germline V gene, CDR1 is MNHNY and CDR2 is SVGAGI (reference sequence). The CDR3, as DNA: TGTGCCAGCAGGGTGGGACACCTGAATCAGCCCCAGCATTTT. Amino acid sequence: CASRVGHLNQPQHF.

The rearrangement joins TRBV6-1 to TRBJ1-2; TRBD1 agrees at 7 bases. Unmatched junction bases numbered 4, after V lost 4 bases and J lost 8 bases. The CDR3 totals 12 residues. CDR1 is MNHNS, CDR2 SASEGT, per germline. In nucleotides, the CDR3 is TGTGCCAGCAGTGGCAGGGGGAACGGCTACACCTTC. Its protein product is CASSGRGNGYTF.

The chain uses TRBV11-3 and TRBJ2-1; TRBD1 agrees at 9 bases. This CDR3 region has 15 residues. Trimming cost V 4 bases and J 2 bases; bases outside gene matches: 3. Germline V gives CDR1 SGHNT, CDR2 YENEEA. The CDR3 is CASSSRDRAYNEQFF. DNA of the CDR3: TGTGCCAGCAGCTCCCGGGACAGGGCCTACAATGAGCAGTTCTTC.

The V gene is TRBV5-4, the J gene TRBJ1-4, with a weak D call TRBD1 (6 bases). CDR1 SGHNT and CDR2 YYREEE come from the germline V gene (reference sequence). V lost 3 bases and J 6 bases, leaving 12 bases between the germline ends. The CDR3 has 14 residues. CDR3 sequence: CASSSRGGDEKLFF. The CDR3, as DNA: TGTGCCAGCAGCTCGCGAGGGGGAGATGAAAAACTGTTTTTT.

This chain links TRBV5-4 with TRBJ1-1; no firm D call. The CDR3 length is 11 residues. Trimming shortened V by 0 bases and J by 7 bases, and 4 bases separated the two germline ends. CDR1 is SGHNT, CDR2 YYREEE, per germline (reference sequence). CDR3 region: CASSLDSEAFF. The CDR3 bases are TGTGCCAGCAGCTTGGATAGTGAAGCTTTCTTT.

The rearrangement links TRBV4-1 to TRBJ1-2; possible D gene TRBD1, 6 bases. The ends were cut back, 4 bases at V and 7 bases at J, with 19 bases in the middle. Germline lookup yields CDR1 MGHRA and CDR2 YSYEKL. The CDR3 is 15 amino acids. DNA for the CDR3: TGCGCCAGCAGCCTATCTAACGGGGGGCAGGGTGGCTACACCTTC. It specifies CASSLSNGGQGGYTF.